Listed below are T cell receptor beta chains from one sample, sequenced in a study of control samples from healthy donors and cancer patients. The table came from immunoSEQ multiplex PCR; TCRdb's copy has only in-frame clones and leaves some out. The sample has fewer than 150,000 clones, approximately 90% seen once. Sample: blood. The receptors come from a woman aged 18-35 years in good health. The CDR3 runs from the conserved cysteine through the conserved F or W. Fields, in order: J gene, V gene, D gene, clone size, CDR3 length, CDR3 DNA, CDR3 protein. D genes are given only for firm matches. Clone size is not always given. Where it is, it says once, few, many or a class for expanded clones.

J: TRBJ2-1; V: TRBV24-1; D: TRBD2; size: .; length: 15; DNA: TGTGCCACCTCGGTGGCGGGGGGCCTCTACAATGAGCAGTTCTTC; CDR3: CATSVAGGLYNEQFF
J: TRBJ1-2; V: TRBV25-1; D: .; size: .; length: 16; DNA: TGTGCCAGCAGTGAATCCCCCCTAGGCTATAACTATGGCTACACCTTC; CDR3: CASSESPLGYNYGYTF
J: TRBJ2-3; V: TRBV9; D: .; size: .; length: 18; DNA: TGTGCCAGCAGCGGCCCAGTGACAGGGAGGGGGAGCACAGATACGCAGTATTTT; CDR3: CASSGPVTGRGSTDTQYF
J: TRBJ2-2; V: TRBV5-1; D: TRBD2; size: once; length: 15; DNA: TGCGCCAGCAGCTTTACTAGCGGGAGTACCGGGGAGCTGTTTTTT; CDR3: CASSFTSGSTGELFF
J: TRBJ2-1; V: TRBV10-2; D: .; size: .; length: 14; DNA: TGCGCCAGCGGGCAGACTAGCTCCTACAATGAGCAGTTCTTC; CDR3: CASGQTSSYNEQFF
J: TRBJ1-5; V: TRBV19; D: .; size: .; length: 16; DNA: TGTGCCAGTAGTACGAACAGGGTACAAAGCAATCAGCCCCAGCATTTT; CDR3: CASSTNRVQSNQPQHF
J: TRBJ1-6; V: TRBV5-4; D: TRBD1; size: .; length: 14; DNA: TGTGCCAGCAGACCTGACAGGGTAGGATCACCCCTCCACTTT; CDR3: CASRPDRVGSPLHF
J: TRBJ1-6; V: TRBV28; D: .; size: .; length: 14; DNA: TGTGCCAGCAGTTTTGGTCCCGTAAATTCACCCCTCCACTTT; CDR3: CASSFGPVNSPLHF
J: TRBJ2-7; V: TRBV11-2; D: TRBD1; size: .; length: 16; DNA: TGTGCCAGCAGCTTTAGAGGGGACAGGGTCCCCTACGAGCAGTACTTC; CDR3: CASSFRGDRVPYEQYF
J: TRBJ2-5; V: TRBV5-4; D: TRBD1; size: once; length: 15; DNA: TGTGCCAGCAGCTTGGAACAGGGGGAGGAAGAGACCCAGTACTTC; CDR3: CASSLEQGEEETQYF
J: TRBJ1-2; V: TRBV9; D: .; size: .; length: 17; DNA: TGTGCCAGCAGCGTAGGAAGGGGAGACGGGGCCGTCTATGGCTACACCTTC; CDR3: CASSVGRGDGAVYGYTF
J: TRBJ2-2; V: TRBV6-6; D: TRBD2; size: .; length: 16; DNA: TGTGCCAGCACTAGCGGGGGCGAGATGAACACCGGGGAGCTGTTTTTT; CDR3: CASTSGGEMNTGELFF
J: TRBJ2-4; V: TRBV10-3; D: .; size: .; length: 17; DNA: TGTGCCATCAGTGAGTCGAAGGGTGACAGAGCCAAAAACATTCAGTACTTC; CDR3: CAISESKGDRAKNIQYF
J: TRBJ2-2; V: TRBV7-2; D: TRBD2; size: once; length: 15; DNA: TGTGCCAGCACCTTAGCGGGATTAGTCACCGGGGAGCTGTTTTTT; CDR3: CASTLAGLVTGELFF
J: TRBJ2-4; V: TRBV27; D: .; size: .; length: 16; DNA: TGTGCCAGCAGTTCCACAGGGTCGGGCTTTTGGAACATTCAGTACTTC; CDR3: CASSSTGSGFWNIQYF
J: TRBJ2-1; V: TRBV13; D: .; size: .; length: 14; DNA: TGTGCCAGCAGCTTAGGCAGGGACTACAATGAGCAGTTCTTC; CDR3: CASSLGRDYNEQFF
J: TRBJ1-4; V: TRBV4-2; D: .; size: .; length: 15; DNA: TGTGCCAGCAGCCAAGATCGGGGAACTAATGAAAAACTGTTTTTT; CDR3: CASSQDRGTNEKLFF
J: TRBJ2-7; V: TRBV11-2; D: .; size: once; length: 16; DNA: TGTGCCAGCAGCTTAGCCCCCAGGATACCCACCTACGAGCAGTACTTC; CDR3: CASSLAPRIPTYEQYF
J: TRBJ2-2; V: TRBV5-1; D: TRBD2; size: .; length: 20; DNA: TGCGCCAGCAGCTTGGGAGTCCCTAGAGCGGGGGGGCCTAATACCGGGGAGCTGTTTTTT; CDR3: CASSLGVPRAGGPNTGELFF
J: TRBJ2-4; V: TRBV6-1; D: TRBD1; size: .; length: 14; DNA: TGTGCCAGCAGTGAGGCAGGGGGCGAAAACATTCAGTACTTC; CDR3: CASSEAGGENIQYF
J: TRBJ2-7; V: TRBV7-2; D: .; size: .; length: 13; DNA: TGTGCCAGCAGCTTTGCACTCAACTACGAGCAGTACTTC; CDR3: CASSFALNYEQYF
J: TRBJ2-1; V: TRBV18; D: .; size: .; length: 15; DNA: TGTGCCAGCTCAACAACAGGGTATTCCTACAATGAGCAGTTCTTC; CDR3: CASSTTGYSYNEQFF
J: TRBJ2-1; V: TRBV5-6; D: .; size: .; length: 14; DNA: TGTGCCAGCAGCTTTAGTACAGGGAGAAGTGAGCAGTTCTTC; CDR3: CASSFSTGRSEQFF
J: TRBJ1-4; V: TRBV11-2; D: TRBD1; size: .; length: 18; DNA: TGTGCCAGCAGCACTAGACAGGGGGCCGCACCCTCTAATGAAAAACTGTTTTTT; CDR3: CASSTRQGAAPSNEKLFF
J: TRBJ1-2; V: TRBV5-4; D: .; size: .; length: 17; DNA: TGTGCCAGCAGCTTTGGGGGGCCTACCTCTTCTAACTATGGCTACACCTTC; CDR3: CASSFGGPTSSNYGYTF
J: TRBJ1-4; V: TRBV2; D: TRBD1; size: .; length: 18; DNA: TGTGCCAGCAGCCGGACAGGCGGGAGAACGACCAATAATGAAAAACTGTTTTTT; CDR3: CASSRTGGRTTNNEKLFF
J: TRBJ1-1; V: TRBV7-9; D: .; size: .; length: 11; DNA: TGTGCCAGCAGCTGGGGAGGGGAAGCTTTCTTT; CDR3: CASSWGGEAFF